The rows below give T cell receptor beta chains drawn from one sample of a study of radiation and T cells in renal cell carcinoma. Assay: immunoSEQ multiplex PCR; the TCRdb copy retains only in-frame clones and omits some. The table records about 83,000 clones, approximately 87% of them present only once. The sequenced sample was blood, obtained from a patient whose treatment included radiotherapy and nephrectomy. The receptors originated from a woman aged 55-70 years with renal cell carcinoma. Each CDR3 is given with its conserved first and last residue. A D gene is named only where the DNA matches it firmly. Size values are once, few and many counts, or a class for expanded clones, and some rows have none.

CDR3 DNA: TGTGCCAGCAGCGCAGGGTCCTCCTACGAGCAGTACTTC
CDR3 protein: CASSAGSSYEQYF
D gene: .
V gene: TRBV7-2
J gene: TRBJ2-7
CDR3 length: 13
clone size: once

CDR3 DNA: TGTGCCAGTAGTCGGGAGGGACTCATCTACGAGCAGTACTTC
CDR3 protein: CASSREGLIYEQYF
D gene: TRBD2
V gene: TRBV19
J gene: TRBJ2-7
CDR3 length: 14
clone size: .

CDR3 DNA: TGTGCCACCAGCAGAGACCCCGACAGGAACACTGAAGCTTTCTTT
CDR3 protein: CATSRDPDRNTEAFF
D gene: .
V gene: TRBV15
J gene: TRBJ1-1
CDR3 length: 15
clone size: .

CDR3 DNA: TGTGCCAGCAGCAAAGAGGACGGTGGCTACACCTTC
CDR3 protein: CASSKEDGGYTF
D gene: .
V gene: TRBV21-1
J gene: TRBJ1-2
CDR3 length: 12
clone size: .

CDR3 DNA: TGTGCCAGCAGCGTAGGGGGGTCTGGCTACACCTTC
CDR3 protein: CASSVGGSGYTF
D gene: .
V gene: TRBV9
J gene: TRBJ1-2
CDR3 length: 12
clone size: .

CDR3 DNA: TGTGCTAGTGGTTTGGACCACAGGGACAGGGGGTATACAGATACGCAGTATTTT
CDR3 protein: CASGLDHRDRGYTDTQYF
D gene: TRBD1
V gene: TRBV12-5
J gene: TRBJ2-3
CDR3 length: 18
clone size: .

CDR3 DNA: TGTGCCAGCAGCTCTAATGAAAAACTGTTTTTT
CDR3 protein: CASSSNEKLFF
D gene: .
V gene: TRBV28
J gene: TRBJ1-4
CDR3 length: 11
clone size: .

CDR3 DNA: TGTGCCAGCAGTTTTCCCACATCAGCGAGCAATCAGCCCCAGCATTTT
CDR3 protein: CASSFPTSASNQPQHF
D gene: .
V gene: TRBV28
J gene: TRBJ1-5
CDR3 length: 16
clone size: .

CDR3 DNA: TGTGCCAGCAGTTTCACAGGGAATGGGGCCAACGTCCTGACTTTC
CDR3 protein: CASSFTGNGANVLTF
D gene: .
V gene: TRBV6-6
J gene: TRBJ2-6
CDR3 length: 15
clone size: .

CDR3 DNA: TGTGCCATCAGTGTGGAGGGAGGGGCGAACACCGGGGAGCTGTTTTTT
CDR3 protein: CAISVEGGANTGELFF
D gene: TRBD2
V gene: TRBV10-3
J gene: TRBJ2-2
CDR3 length: 16
clone size: .

CDR3 DNA: TGCGCCAGCAGCCAGGGCCTCGAACCTGAAAAACTGTTTTTT
CDR3 protein: CASSQGLEPEKLFF
D gene: .
V gene: TRBV4-1
J gene: TRBJ1-4
CDR3 length: 14
clone size: .

CDR3 DNA: TGTGCTAGCAGCCAAAGCGGGAGGGCCTACAATGAGCAGTTCTTC
CDR3 protein: CASSQSGRAYNEQFF
D gene: TRBD2
V gene: TRBV7-7
J gene: TRBJ2-1
CDR3 length: 15
clone size: .

CDR3 DNA: TGTGCCAGCAGTTTCTTGATCATGAACACTGAAGCTTTCTTT
CDR3 protein: CASSFLIMNTEAFF
D gene: .
V gene: TRBV28
J gene: TRBJ1-1
CDR3 length: 14
clone size: .

CDR3 DNA: TGTGCCAGCAGCTTAGGTGTAGCGAGCAATCAGCCCCAGCATTTT
CDR3 protein: CASSLGVASNQPQHF
D gene: .
V gene: TRBV13
J gene: TRBJ1-5
CDR3 length: 15
clone size: .

CDR3 DNA: TGTGCCTGGAGTTCTATTGACGAGCAGTACTTC
CDR3 protein: CAWSSIDEQYF
D gene: .
V gene: TRBV30
J gene: TRBJ2-7
CDR3 length: 11
clone size: .

CDR3 DNA: TGTGCCAGCAGTCCGGCCCGGGATATAGATACGCAGTATTTT
CDR3 protein: CASSPARDIDTQYF
D gene: .
V gene: TRBV28
J gene: TRBJ2-3
CDR3 length: 14
clone size: .

CDR3 DNA: TGTGCCAGCTCACCTGGGGGGAGCTCCTACAATGAGCAGTTCTTC
CDR3 protein: CASSPGGSSYNEQFF
D gene: .
V gene: TRBV18
J gene: TRBJ2-1
CDR3 length: 15
clone size: .

CDR3 DNA: TGTGCCAGCAGGCCATCCGAAGGCTCTGGGGCCAACGTCCTGACTTTC
CDR3 protein: CASRPSEGSGANVLTF
D gene: .
V gene: TRBV28
J gene: TRBJ2-6
CDR3 length: 16
clone size: .

CDR3 DNA: TGTGCCAGCAGTGAAGCAGTGGGACCTGACTATGGCTACACCTTC
CDR3 protein: CASSEAVGPDYGYTF
D gene: .
V gene: TRBV6-1
J gene: TRBJ1-2
CDR3 length: 15
clone size: once

CDR3 DNA: TGTGCCAGCAGCCAAGCCTTGCCGGGGGTCACAGATACGCAGTATTTT
CDR3 protein: CASSQALPGVTDTQYF
D gene: .
V gene: TRBV14
J gene: TRBJ2-3
CDR3 length: 16
clone size: .

CDR3 DNA: TGTGCCAGCAGCTTAACAGGGTTCGGGGAGCTGTTTTTT
CDR3 protein: CASSLTGFGELFF
D gene: .
V gene: TRBV7-3
J gene: TRBJ2-2
CDR3 length: 13
clone size: .

CDR3 DNA: TGTGCCAGCAGTTTAGAGGGGGGTGGGAACTATGGCTACACCTTC
CDR3 protein: CASSLEGGGNYGYTF
D gene: .
V gene: TRBV28
J gene: TRBJ1-2
CDR3 length: 15
clone size: .

CDR3 DNA: TGTGCCAGCAGCCAAGTCTCCGGACAGAGTGGAAACACCATATATTTT
CDR3 protein: CASSQVSGQSGNTIYF
D gene: .
V gene: TRBV4-2
J gene: TRBJ1-3
CDR3 length: 16
clone size: .

CDR3 DNA: TGTGCCAGCAGTTTCACAACTTACGAGCAGTACTTC
CDR3 protein: CASSFTTYEQYF
D gene: .
V gene: TRBV6-1
J gene: TRBJ2-7
CDR3 length: 12
clone size: .

CDR3 DNA: TGTGCCAGCAGGGCCGGGGGGGTCTATGGCTACACCTTC
CDR3 protein: CASRAGGVYGYTF
D gene: .
V gene: TRBV28
J gene: TRBJ1-2
CDR3 length: 13
clone size: .

CDR3 DNA: TGTGCCAGCAGTTCCTCGCCGGACCGCTACTTCCAAGAGACCCAGTACTTC
CDR3 protein: CASSSSPDRYFQETQYF
D gene: .
V gene: TRBV28
J gene: TRBJ2-5
CDR3 length: 17
clone size: .

CDR3 DNA: TGTGCCAGCAGCCGAGGGACAGGTTTTTTGAACACTGAAGCTTTCTTT
CDR3 protein: CASSRGTGFLNTEAFF
D gene: TRBD1
V gene: TRBV7-9
J gene: TRBJ1-1
CDR3 length: 16
clone size: .

CDR3 DNA: TGTGCCAGCAGAACAGGGGAGGACTATGGCTACACCTTC
CDR3 protein: CASRTGEDYGYTF
D gene: TRBD1
V gene: TRBV28
J gene: TRBJ1-2
CDR3 length: 13
clone size: .

CDR3 DNA: TGCGCCAGCAGCTTGGGACAGGGGAGGGGAGGGACTGAAGCTTTCTTT
CDR3 protein: CASSLGQGRGGTEAFF
D gene: TRBD1
V gene: TRBV5-1
J gene: TRBJ1-1
CDR3 length: 16
clone size: .

CDR3 DNA: TGCAGCGTTCGGACAGGGAACCACCACGAGCAGTACTTC
CDR3 protein: CSVRTGNHHEQYF
D gene: TRBD1
V gene: TRBV29-1
J gene: TRBJ2-7
CDR3 length: 13
clone size: .

CDR3 DNA: TGTGCCAGCAGTTCTACAGGGGGTGACACCGGGGAGCTGTTTTTT
CDR3 protein: CASSSTGGDTGELFF
D gene: TRBD1
V gene: TRBV11-2
J gene: TRBJ2-2
CDR3 length: 15
clone size: .

CDR3 DNA: TGTGCCAGCAGTGTCGGTGCAGCCTACGAGCAGTACTTC
CDR3 protein: CASSVGAAYEQYF
D gene: .
V gene: TRBV27
J gene: TRBJ2-7
CDR3 length: 13
clone size: once

CDR3 DNA: TGCAGCGTCGGACAAGAGACCCAGTACTTC
CDR3 protein: CSVGQETQYF
D gene: .
V gene: TRBV29-1
J gene: TRBJ2-5
CDR3 length: 10
clone size: .

CDR3 DNA: TGCAGCGTTGTCCCCGGGACAGGGTTTTACTCCTACGAGCAGTACTTC
CDR3 protein: CSVVPGTGFYSYEQYF
D gene: TRBD1
V gene: TRBV29-1
J gene: TRBJ2-7
CDR3 length: 16
clone size: .

CDR3 DNA: TGTGCCAGCAGCACCAGGACCGGCCTTAATCAGCCCCAGCATTTT
CDR3 protein: CASSTRTGLNQPQHF
D gene: .
V gene: TRBV5-5
J gene: TRBJ1-5
CDR3 length: 15
clone size: .

CDR3 DNA: TGTGCCAGCAGTTTAGCAAGTACTAGCGGGGCCTACGAGCAGTACTTC
CDR3 protein: CASSLASTSGAYEQYF
D gene: TRBD2
V gene: TRBV7-2
J gene: TRBJ2-7
CDR3 length: 16
clone size: .

CDR3 DNA: TGTGCCAGCAGTTACAACCGGGACAGTTACCGACCCCTCCACTTT
CDR3 protein: CASSYNRDSYRPLHF
D gene: TRBD1
V gene: TRBV6-5
J gene: TRBJ1-6
CDR3 length: 15
clone size: .

CDR3 DNA: TGTGCCAGTAGTATAGGAGCGGGAGGGGTAAATGAGCAGTTCTTC
CDR3 protein: CASSIGAGGVNEQFF
D gene: TRBD2
V gene: TRBV19
J gene: TRBJ2-1
CDR3 length: 15
clone size: .

CDR3 DNA: TGTGCCAGCAGCGGAGCGGGGGGGCGTAACGAGCAGTACTTC
CDR3 protein: CASSGAGGRNEQYF
D gene: TRBD2
V gene: TRBV9
J gene: TRBJ2-7
CDR3 length: 14
clone size: once

CDR3 DNA: TGTGCCAGCAGCCCGACAGGGATTAATGAAAAACTGTTTTTT
CDR3 protein: CASSPTGINEKLFF
D gene: TRBD1
V gene: TRBV7-9
J gene: TRBJ1-4
CDR3 length: 14
clone size: .

CDR3 DNA: TGTGCCAGCAGCACGAAGAGAGCAGGGGAGACCCAGTACTTC
CDR3 protein: CASSTKRAGETQYF
D gene: .
V gene: TRBV5-4
J gene: TRBJ2-5
CDR3 length: 14
clone size: .

CDR3 DNA: TGTGCCAGCAGCTTTTCCGGAGGGACTGAAGCTTTCTTT
CDR3 protein: CASSFSGGTEAFF
D gene: .
V gene: TRBV11-3
J gene: TRBJ1-1
CDR3 length: 13
clone size: many

CDR3 DNA: TGCGCCAGCAGACCCTCTAGGACTAGCGGTTACACAGATACGCAGTATTTT
CDR3 protein: CASRPSRTSGYTDTQYF
D gene: TRBD2
V gene: TRBV5-1
J gene: TRBJ2-3
CDR3 length: 17
clone size: .

CDR3 DNA: TGCGCCAGCAGCCAGGGTCAGTTGAACACTGAAGCTTTCTTT
CDR3 protein: CASSQGQLNTEAFF
D gene: .
V gene: TRBV4-1
J gene: TRBJ1-1
CDR3 length: 14
clone size: .

CDR3 DNA: TGTGCCAGCAGCCCATGGGATAGGAGCTCCTACGAGCAGTACTTC
CDR3 protein: CASSPWDRSSYEQYF
D gene: .
V gene: TRBV7-9
J gene: TRBJ2-7
CDR3 length: 15
clone size: .

CDR3 DNA: TGTGCCAGCAGAAAAGGAGAGAACACTGAAGCTTTCTTT
CDR3 protein: CASRKGENTEAFF
D gene: .
V gene: TRBV6-6
J gene: TRBJ1-1
CDR3 length: 13
clone size: .

CDR3 DNA: TGCGCCAGCAGCCAAGATAGTACGGGTATTTACTACGAGCAGTACTTC
CDR3 protein: CASSQDSTGIYYEQYF
D gene: .
V gene: TRBV4-1
J gene: TRBJ2-7
CDR3 length: 16
clone size: .

CDR3 DNA: TGTGCCAGCAGCCTAGGGGGCTCCGAAGCTTTCTTT
CDR3 protein: CASSLGGSEAFF
D gene: TRBD1
V gene: TRBV6-5
J gene: TRBJ1-1
CDR3 length: 12
clone size: .

CDR3 DNA: TGTGCCAGCTCACGCGAGGGGGCCATGAACACTGAAGCTTTCTTT
CDR3 protein: CASSREGAMNTEAFF
D gene: TRBD1
V gene: TRBV18
J gene: TRBJ1-1
CDR3 length: 15
clone size: .

CDR3 DNA: TGTGCCAGCAGGCAGGGGGATGACACAGATACGCAGTATTTT
CDR3 protein: CASRQGDDTDTQYF
D gene: TRBD1
V gene: TRBV28
J gene: TRBJ2-3
CDR3 length: 14
clone size: .